The 9 T cell receptor beta chains reported below all come from one sample, sequenced in a study of regulatory T cells in long-lasting Graves disease. To make TCR beta libraries, researchers used iRepertoire HTBI primers and Arm-PCR of CDR3 regions. Using its own MiXCR run on the multiplex PCR reads, TCRdb lists one record per CDR3 protein. The data hold 300,000 to 400,000 distinct CDR3 sequences, with roughly a sixth observed a single time. Sample time point: newly diagnosed GD, antithyroid drugs for less than 3 months. Generation of the TCR library employed RNA extracted from PBMCs. Sequenced material: peripheral blood mononuclear cells (PBMCs), taken at new diagnosis, from a patient treated with antithyroid drugs. These receptors originate from a female donor with Graves disease.

This clonotype was picked up a small number of times. A much larger clonotype is one base distant, so this may be a read error. V and J are TRBV2 and TRBJ1-1; D possibly corresponds to TRBD1 (5 bases). Germline V CDR1 and CDR2: SNHLY, FYNNEI. V gave up 6 bases and J gave up 0 bases, with 8 bases separating them. This CDR3 spans 13 amino acids. The CDR3 DNA reads TGTGCCAGCAGGGGACGGTTGAACACTGAAGCTTTCTTT. Translating gives CASRGRLNTEAFF.

The V gene is TRBV14, the J gene TRBJ2-3; D is possibly TRBD1 (7 bases). The CDR3 totals 18 residues. Germline lookup yields CDR1 SGHDN and CDR2 FVKESK. V was shortened by 0 bases and J by 0 bases, with 16 bases between the two germline ends. The CDR3 coding sequence is TGTGCCAGCAGCCAAGATCGACTGACAGGGACTAGCACAGATACGCAGTATTTT. Its protein is CASSQDRLTGTSTDTQYF.

This clonotype was observed a handful of times. With a much larger clone just one base away, this may be a read error. The chain is built from TRBV6-5 and TRBJ1-2, with D unresolved. CDR3 length: 14 residues. Looked up from germline, CDR1 is MNHEY and CDR2 is SVGAGI. The CDR3 loop is CASSYGRTDYGNTF. The CDR3 DNA reads TGTGCCAGCAGTTATGGTAGGACGGACTATGGCAACACCTTC.

Worth noting for this clonotype: Germline is not matched at one junction end, which may reflect a read error. This chain connects TRBV20-1 to TRBJ2-1, with D uncertain. Near its end, the DNA agrees better with TRBJ2-7, so the J call may be wrong. Germline V gene data show CDR1 as DFQATT and CDR2 as SNEGSKA (reference sequence). This CDR3 spans 16 amino acids. CDR3 bases: TGCAGTGATAGAGATCCACGGGCCCGCTCCTACAATGAGCAGTACTTC. Translated, it gives CSDRDPRARSYNEQYF.

The chain uses TRBV28 and TRBJ2-7; a weak D match, TRBD2 (5 bases). CDR1 is MDHEN and CDR2 is SYDVKM in the germline V gene. The length of the CDR3 is 16 residues. Trimming shortened V by 3 bases and J by 0 bases, and 15 bases separated the two germline ends. CDR3 nucleotide sequence: TGTGCCAGCAGTTTCCTTAGGGTAGCGTCCTCCTACGAGCAGTACTTC. Its translation is CASSFLRVASSYEQYF.

There are a few counts of this clonotype. The chain has TRBV10-3 and TRBJ1-4; D gene uncertain. The CDR3 contains 15 residues. Germline values: CDR1 ENHRY, CDR2 SYGVKD. Trimming took off 3 bases at V and 0 bases at J, with 8 bases between the two ends. The CDR3 protein is CAISDDPTTNEKLFF. The CDR3 DNA reads TGTGCCATCAGTGACGACCCGACAACTAATGAAAAACTGTTTTTT.

This clonotype was found many times. The chain recombines TRBV18 with TRBJ2-3; D is ambiguous. Trimming took 2 bases from V and 0 from J, leaving 3 bases between them. The germline CDR1 and CDR2 sequences are KGHSH and LQKENI. This CDR3 is built from 13 residues. In DNA, the CDR3 is TGTGCCAGCTCACCAGCGAGCACAGATACGCAGTATTTT. Translation gives CASSPASTDTQYF.

This clonotype was recorded at least ten times. V is TRBV24-1 and J is TRBJ1-2; TRBD1 agrees at 9 bases. The junction had 20 bases not matched to a gene; V was cut back by 5 bases and J by 8 bases. The CDR3 extends over 18 amino acids. CDR1 is KGHDR, CDR2 SFDVKD, per germline. The CDR3 loop reads CATSVPRGDTGQGNGYTF. Written as DNA, the CDR3 is TGTGCCACCAGTGTGCCGAGAGGGGATACGGGACAGGGTAACGGCTACACCTTC.

The chain is built from TRBV10-1 and TRBJ2-7, with D perhaps TRBD2 (7 bases). Per the germline V gene, CDR1 is WNHNN and CDR2 is SYGVQD (reference sequence). The CDR3 consists of 17 residues. Trimming stripped 10 bases from V and 2 bases from J, with 27 bases between. The CDR3 coding sequence is TGCGCCATGAAGGGGGGGCGAACTACTTTATCGGCCTACGAGCAGTACTTC. Residues: CAMKGGRTTLSAYEQYF.